The 29 T cell receptor beta chains below were found in one sample sequenced in a study of circulating CD8 cells and anti-PD-1 response in melanoma. Using approximately 15 ng of total RNA, TCR libraries were made with the QIAseq Immune Repertoire TCR panel. TCRdb re-called the reads with MiXCR, one entry per CDR3 protein. The sample has about 540 distinct CDR3 sequences; approximately 8.2% are singletons. From live CD3+CD8+TCRalphabeta+ cells, four PD-1 and/or TIGIT subsets were sorted. The source was CD8+ T cells from PBMCs, collected at baseline or after one month of anti-PD-1 therapy (not recorded which). Source of these receptors: a human donor with melanoma.

In its sample, this clonotype ranks as large. V gene TRBV28 combines with J gene TRBJ2-1; D remains ambiguous. The CDR3 loop spans 12 amino acids. The V end was cut by 1 base, the J end by 8 bases, with 6 bases between. Per the germline V gene, CDR1 is MDHEN and CDR2 is SYDVKM. The CDR3 sequence is CASSLLVYEQFF. Here the CDR3 DNA reads TGTGCCAGCAGTTTATTAGTCTATGAGCAGTTCTTC.

By share, this clonotype ranks as medium-sized. The V call is TRBV23-1, the J call TRBJ2-1, with 8 bases matching TRBD1. TRBV23-1 is an ORF, and what it does is uncertain. CDR3 length equals 14 residues. V gave up 4 bases and J gave up 7 bases; unmatched junction bases: 6. CDR3 protein: CASSLRGLGNEQFF. DNA for the CDR3: TGCGCCAGCAGTCTCAGGGGGCTTGGGAATGAGCAGTTCTTC.

A note on this clonotype: This may stem from a read error, because a much larger clone lies one nucleotide away. The genes are TRBV9 and TRBJ1-5, with 8 bases identical to TRBD1. The length of the CDR3 is 15 residues. Germline loops: CDR1 SGDLS, CDR2 YYNGEE. J lost 1 base, V lost 4 bases, and 4 bases had no gene match. CDR3 coding DNA: TGTGCCAGCAGCAGAACAGGGGGAAGCAATCAGCCCCAGCATTTT. Translated, it gives CASSRTGGSNQPQHF.

This clonotype is medium-sized in the sample. The J gene is TRBJ2-1, the V gene TRBV19, with 8 bases fitting TRBD2. Unmatched junction bases numbered 9, after V lost 5 bases and J lost 3 bases. The CDR3 has 16 residues. The germline gives CDR1 LNHDA, CDR2 SQIVND (reference sequence). The CDR3 is CASSPLSGRDYNEQFF. Here the CDR3 DNA reads TGTGCCAGTAGTCCTCTCAGCGGGAGAGACTACAATGAGCAGTTCTTC. Based on the CDR3 plus reference TRBV19 and TRBJ2-1, the full variable domain is DGGITQSPKYLFRKEGQNVTLSCEQNLNHDAMYWYRQDPGQGLRLIYYSQIVNDFQKGDIAEGYSVSREKKESFPLTVTSAQKNPTAFYLCASSPLSGRDYNEQFFGPGTRLTVL.

By sample share, this clonotype is large. CDR3 nucleotide sequence: TGTGCCAGTAGTATGTTATCTCAGGGCGCTGAAGCTTTCTTT. Translation gives CASSMLSQGAEAFF. The genes are TRBV19 and TRBJ1-1, with D maybe TRBD1 (5 bases). Trimming stripped 3 bases from V and 6 bases from J, with 14 bases between. The CDR3 covers 14 residues. Germline loops: CDR1 LNHDA, CDR2 SQIVND (reference sequence). Full variable domain (rest looked up from reference TRBV19 and TRBJ1-1): DGGITQSPKYLFRKEGQNVTLSCEQNLNHDAMYWYRQDPGQGLRLIYYSQIVNDFQKGDIAEGYSVSREKKESFPLTVTSAQKNPTAFYLCASSMLSQGAEAFFGQGTRLTVV.

The chain links TRBV9 to TRBJ2-2; the D is unclear. Germline loops: CDR1 SGDLS, CDR2 YYNGEE. The CDR3 consists of 14 residues. V lost 2 bases and J lost 6, with 11 bases in between. CDR3 bases: TGTGCCAGCAGCGTTGGGGTTTCGCCCGGGGAGCTGTTTTTT. It yields the protein CASSVGVSPGELFF.

The sample holds a few counts of this clonotype. One end of the junction fails to match germline, which may point to a read error. V is TRBV12-3 or TRBV12-4 and J is TRBJ2-5; TRBD1 might be the D (5 bases). The CDR3 totals 14 residues. The CDR3 is CASRPTTDPEAQYF. The CDR3 DNA follows: TGTGCCAGCAGACCTACGACAGACCCAGAGGCCCAGTACTTC.

This clonotype has a handful of counts. The chain has TRBV27 and TRBJ2-7, with 10 bases aligning to TRBD2. Germline V gene sequence: CDR1 MNHEY, CDR2 SMNVEV (reference sequence). The CDR3 has 15 residues. J was trimmed by 3 bases and V by 6 bases; bases with no gene match: 8. The chain's CDR3 is CASSIAGGGDYEQYF. In DNA form, the CDR3 reads TGTGCCAGCAGCATAGCGGGAGGAGGGGACTACGAGCAGTACTTC.

By frequency in the sample, this clonotype is large. V and J are TRBV19 and TRBJ1-1; D unresolved. CDR1 LNHDA and CDR2 SQIVND come from the germline V gene (reference sequence). The CDR3 consists of 13 residues. V was cut by 5 bases and J by 2 bases, with 9 bases left in between. CDR3 DNA: TGTGCCAGTAGTCTGACGACAAACACTGAAGCTTTCTTT. As protein: CASSLTTNTEAFF.

This clonotype is categorized as large. The chain couples TRBV28 to TRBJ2-5; D is possibly TRBD1 or TRBD2 (5 bases each). This CDR3 has 13 amino acids. Germline V gene sequence: CDR1 MDHEN, CDR2 SYDVKM. V shed 8 bases and J shed 2 bases, with 12 bases lying between them. As DNA, the CDR3 is TGTGCCAGCTCCGGGGCGGGTCAAGAGACCCAGTACTTC. Protein product: CASSGAGQETQYF.

This chain connects TRBV7-9 to TRBJ2-3; TRBD1 aligns across 7 bases. Germline values: CDR1 SEHNR, CDR2 FQNEAQ (reference sequence). CDR3 length equals 16 residues. V gave up 5 bases and J gave up 0 bases; unmatched junction bases: 8. The CDR3 DNA is TGTGCCAGCAGCCGGGACAGACGCGTTAGCACAGATACGCAGTATTTT. Its translation is CASSRDRRVSTDTQYF.

By share, this clonotype ranks as large (0.1 to 1%). The chain has TRBV20-1 and TRBJ1-3, with TRBD1 matching over 9 bases. The V gene's germline CDR1 is DFQATT and CDR2 SNEGSKA (reference sequence). V dropped 0 bases and J dropped 6; count of bases not matched to a gene: 6. The CDR3 consists of 15 residues. CDR3 nucleotides: TGCAGTGCTAGAGACATTGGACAGGGGACAAACACCATATATTTT. Translated: CSARDIGQGTNTIYF.

This clonotype is medium-sized within its sample. The chain couples TRBV9 to TRBJ2-5, with D unclear. The CDR3 length is 15 residues. Germline V gives CDR1 SGDLS, CDR2 YYNGEE. V lost 3 bases and J 5 bases, leaving 17 bases between the germline ends. CDR3 nucleotides: TGTGCCAGCAGCGCAACGGTCTCCCGTCGGGAGACCCAGTACTTC. As protein: CASSATVSRRETQYF. Supplemented by reference TRBV9 and TRBJ2-5, the full variable domain reads DSGVTQTPKHLITATGQRVTLRCSPRSGDLSVYWYQQSLDQGLQFLIQYYNGEERAKGNILERFSAQQFPDLHSELNLSSLELGDSALYFCASSATVSRRETQYFGPGTRLLVL.

This clonotype is labeled as medium-sized. Compared with germline, one end of the junction differs, possibly owing to a read error. The rearrangement joins TRBV19 to TRBJ2-7; tentatively, D is TRBD2 (5 bases). This CDR3 has 13 residues. CDR1 and CDR2 from the germline V gene are LNHDA and SQIVND (reference sequence). CDR3 amino acids: CASSTGSPYEQYF. The DNA for the CDR3 is TGTGCCAGCAGTACGGGATCGCCCTACGAGCAGTACTTC. Combining the CDR3 with reference TRBV19 and TRBJ2-7 gives the whole variable domain DGGITQSPKYLFRKEGQNVTLSCEQNLNHDAMYWYRQDPGQGLRLIYYSQIVNDFQKGDIAEGYSVSREKKESFPLTVTSAQKNPTAFYLCASSTGSPYEQYFGPGTRLTVT.

By sample share, this clonotype is medium-sized (0.01 to 0.1%). The V call is TRBV27, the J call TRBJ2-7; D is perhaps TRBD1 (5 bases). The CDR3 has 14 residues. Trimming took 6 bases from V and 5 from J, leaving 17 bases between them. Germline V gene sequence: CDR1 MNHEY, CDR2 SMNVEV (reference sequence). The CDR3 protein is CASSHQGVRNEQYF. The CDR3 coding sequence is TGTGCCAGCAGCCATCAAGGGGTTCGGAACGAGCAGTACTTC.

The chain carries TRBV24-1 and TRBJ2-3, with D possibly called TRBD1 or TRBD2 (6 bases each). Trimming removed 5 bases from V and 0 bases from J, with 11 bases in between. This CDR3 spans 15 amino acids. The germline CDR1 and CDR2 sequences are KGHDR and SFDVKD. This CDR3 reads CATSVGGRSTDTQYF. The DNA of the CDR3 is TGTGCCACCAGTGTGGGGGGCCGTAGCACAGATACGCAGTATTTT.

This clonotype qualifies as medium-sized (0.01 to 0.1%). The chain carries TRBV4-1 and TRBJ1-1; 9 nucleotides align to TRBD1. This CDR3 is 16 amino acids long. Germline CDR1 is MGHRA and CDR2 is YSYEKL. The trim removed 1 base at V and 1 base at J, leaving 4 bases unmatched. CDR3: CASSQVQGAANTEAFF. The CDR3 DNA reads as TGCGCCAGCAGCCAAGTACAGGGGGCTGCGAACACTGAAGCTTTCTTT.

This clonotype was observed a handful of times. J is TRBJ2-3 and V is TRBV6-4; 10 nucleotides line up with TRBD2. In germline, CDR1 is MRHNA, CDR2 SNTAGT. The CDR3 runs to 17 residues. J lost 5 bases, V lost 0 bases, and 8 bases had no gene match. DNA of the CDR3: TGTGCCAGCAGTGACTCGTATTCGGCTAGCGGGAGAGATACGCAGTATTTT. Protein product: CASSDSYSASGRDTQYF.

By share, this clonotype counts as large (0.1 to 1%). The chain uses TRBV28 and TRBJ2-5; 8 bases map to TRBD2. The CDR3 covers 16 residues. J gave up 0 bases and V 6 bases, and 9 bases lay outside the gene matches. Germline V gene sequence: CDR1 MDHEN, CDR2 SYDVKM. The CDR3 loop is CASSPPSGRDQETQYF. The CDR3, as DNA: TGTGCCAGCAGCCCCCCCTCCGGGAGGGACCAAGAGACCCAGTACTTC.

By share of the sample, this clonotype is hyperexpanded. The chain has TRBV2 and TRBJ2-5; D uncertain. Looked up from germline, CDR1 is SNHLY and CDR2 is FYNNEI. This CDR3 is built from 14 residues. V lost 5 bases and J 5 bases, leaving 15 bases between the germline ends. The CDR3 region is CASSSRVPMETQYF. CDR3 sequence (DNA): TGTGCCAGCAGTTCCCGTGTGCCAATGGAGACCCAGTACTTC.

CDR3 residues: CSVAGGKNTEAFF. The CDR3 DNA reads TGCAGCGTTGCAGGGGGCAAGAACACTGAAGCTTTCTTT. The chain joins TRBV29-1 to TRBJ1-1; 8 nucleotides match TRBD1. Germline V gene lookup returns CDR1 SQVTM and CDR2 ANQGSEA. This CDR3 region has 13 residues. The V and J ends lost 4 bases and 1 base, in that order; junction bases with no gene match: 2.

Within the sample, this clonotype is large. The CDR3 is CASSPLQGAVGEQYF. The CDR3 region has the DNA TGTGCCAGCAGTCCTTTACAGGGGGCGGTGGGCGAGCAGTACTTC. This sequence joins TRBV28 and TRBJ2-7; 9 bases are a match to TRBD1. The CDR3 totals 15 residues. Losses at the gene ends were 5 bases for V and 6 bases for J; bases not matched to a gene: 11. The germline gives CDR1 MDHEN, CDR2 SYDVKM.

The rearrangement joins TRBV24-1 to TRBJ2-1; TRBD2 might be the D (6 bases). Trimming removed 0 bases at V and 9 bases at J, with 8 bases between. This CDR3 region has 13 residues. Germline V gene data show CDR1 as KGHDR and CDR2 as SFDVKD. CDR3 in amino acids: CATSDLRGGEQFF. DNA of the CDR3: TGTGCCACCAGTGATTTGCGGGGAGGTGAGCAGTTCTTC.

This clonotype is labeled medium-sized (0.01 to 0.1%). CDR3 nucleotide sequence: TGTGCCACCAGTGATCCGGGACAGGGTGCCTACAATGAGCAGTTCTTC. Translation gives CATSDPGQGAYNEQFF. The chain carries TRBV24-1 and TRBJ2-1; TRBD1 aligns across 9 bases. Germline V gene lookup returns CDR1 KGHDR and CDR2 SFDVKD. The trim removed 3 bases at V and 2 bases at J, leaving 4 bases unmatched. The CDR3 has 16 residues.

This clonotype is labeled as medium-sized. This chain uses TRBV25-1 with TRBJ2-1; TRBD2 might be the D (7 bases). CDR1 and CDR2 from the germline V gene are MGHDK and SYGVNS. CDR3 size: 15 residues. V shed 4 bases and J shed 3 bases, with 13 bases lying between them. This CDR3 reads CASSGGASGYNEQFF. The CDR3 DNA is TGTGCCAGCAGTGGGGGGGCTAGCGGCTACAATGAGCAGTTCTTC. The whole variable domain, filled in from reference TRBV25-1 and TRBJ2-1, reads EADIYQTPRYLVIGTGKKITLECSQTMGHDKMYWYQQDPGMELHLIHYSYGVNSTEKGDLSSESTVSRIRTEHFPLTLESARPSHTSQYLCASSGGASGYNEQFFGPGTRLTVL.

Relative to its sample, this clonotype is large (0.1 to 1%). The V call is TRBV6-4, the J call TRBJ2-1, with 9 positions matching TRBD2. J was trimmed by 6 bases and V by 2 bases; bases with no gene match: 2. The CDR3 runs to 14 residues. In germline, CDR1 is MRHNA, CDR2 SNTAGT. CDR3 in amino acids: CASSDAGGPNEQFF. The CDR3 region has the DNA TGTGCCAGCAGTGACGCGGGGGGGCCCAATGAGCAGTTCTTC.

By frequency in the sample, this clonotype is medium-sized. The chain is built from TRBV18 and TRBJ2-2, with a possible D match to TRBD1 (6 bases). Germline CDR1 is KGHSH and CDR2 is LQKENI. CDR3 length equals 15 residues. Trimming removed 3 bases from V and 4 bases from J, with 12 bases in between. The CDR3 DNA is TGTGCCAGCTCACCCCGACAGGACACCACCGGGGAGCTGTTTTTT. Protein product: CASSPRQDTTGELFF.

As for this clonotype: Since a much larger clone is just one base distant, this may be a read error. The chain joins TRBV7-3 to TRBJ1-4; D not resolved. The CDR3 has 15 amino acids. CDR1 and CDR2 from the germline V gene are SGHTA and FQGTGA. CDR3 in amino acids: CASSLTQATNEKLSF. The DNA for the CDR3 is TGTGCCAGCAGCTTAACACAAGCAACTAATGAAAAACTGTCTTTT.

By share, this clonotype counts as medium-sized. The gene calls are TRBV4-3 and TRBJ2-1; 9 bases fit TRBD2. Germline V gene data show CDR1 as LGHNA and CDR2 as YSLEER. After removal of 0 bases from V and 8 bases from J, the junction contained 11 bases not matched to a gene. The CDR3 runs to 17 residues. CDR3 sequence: CASSQDLPASGNYEQFF. The CDR3 nucleotides read TGCGCCAGCAGCCAAGATCTCCCGGCTAGCGGGAACTATGAGCAGTTCTTC.